This TCR beta chain was sequenced for a study of molecular identifiers for immune sequencing clone quantification. This CDR3 comprises 12 residues. Deletions cut 1 base from V and 3 bases from J, with 3 bases between. CDR1 LNHDA and CDR2 SQIVND come from the germline V gene (reference sequence). Methods described previously, with TCR primers listed, were used for bulk TCR libraries. TCRdb reprocessed the PCR reads with MiXCR, giving one entry per CDR3 protein. The sample lists about 320,000 distinct CDR3 sequences; roughly a fifth were seen once. The sorting of naive CD8 T cells used the CD8+CD4-CCR7+CD45RA+ phenotype. Study-wide results and caveats: Sizes of highly expanded clones could be underestimated through identical TCRs sharing a barcode. One cell's worth of spiked Jurkat TCR RNA was reportedly detectable among roughly 1 million naive cells.

This clonotype was observed many times. What it recognizes is unknown. The material sequenced was naive CD8+ T cells from blood, with Jurkat cell RNA spiked in. Subset: FACS-sorted CD8+CD4-CCR7+CD45RA+ naive T cells. The source is a human donor in good health. Some libraries in this study had Jurkat cell RNA spiked in. The chain joins TRBV19 to TRBJ2-5; D not resolved. The CDR3 reads CASSIGEETQYF. The CDR3 DNA reads TGTGCCAGTAGTATAGGGGAAGAGACCCAGTACTTC.